This TCR beta chain is drawn from a study of blood T cell repertoires in COVID-19. Study in general: Spain, Italy and the United States supplied samples that represented acute and convalescent COVID-19. The cDNA or gDNA used as material had been derived from T cells, B-cell-depleted T cells, or PBMCs.

Per the original data handling: Amplification from reference gene primers served as the basis for estimated nucleated cell counts. Profiled with immunoSEQ multiplex PCR; TCRdb holds only in-frame clones, not every one. The V and J calls and clone size come from that table; D and trimming were worked out from the DNA. The data hold about 300,000 clones, with approximately 86% observed a single time. The CDR3 runs 15 residues. Germline-derived CDR1 and CDR2 are MNHEY and SVGAGI. The V segment lost 7 bases and the J segment 7 bases; nucleotides outside the gene matches: 9. Sequencing input: peripheral blood. V gene TRBV6-5 combines with J gene TRBJ2-1; 11 nucleotides align to TRBD2. The TCR comes from a man in his sixties or seventies with acute or convalescent COVID-19. CDR3 amino acids: CASTASGGFGNEQFF. Here the CDR3 DNA reads TGTGCCAGCACCGCTAGCGGGGGGTTTGGGAATGAGCAGTTCTTC.